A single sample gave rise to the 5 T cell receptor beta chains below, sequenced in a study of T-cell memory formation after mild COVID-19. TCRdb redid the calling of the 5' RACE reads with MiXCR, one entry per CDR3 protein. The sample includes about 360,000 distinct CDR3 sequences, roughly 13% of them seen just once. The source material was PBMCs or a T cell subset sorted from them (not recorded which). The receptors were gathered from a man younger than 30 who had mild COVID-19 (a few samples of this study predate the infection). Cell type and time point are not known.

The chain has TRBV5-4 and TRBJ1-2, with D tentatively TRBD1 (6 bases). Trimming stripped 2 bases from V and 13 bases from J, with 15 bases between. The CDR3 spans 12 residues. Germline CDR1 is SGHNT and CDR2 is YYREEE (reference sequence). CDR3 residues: CASSLPDSLGTF. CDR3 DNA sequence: TGTGCCAGCAGCTTACCGGACAGCCTCGGCACCTTC.

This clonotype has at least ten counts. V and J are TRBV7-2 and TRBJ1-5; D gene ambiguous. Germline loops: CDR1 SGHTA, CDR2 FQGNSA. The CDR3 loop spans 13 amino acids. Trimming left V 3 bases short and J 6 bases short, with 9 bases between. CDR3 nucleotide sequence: TGTGCCAGCAGCTTGGTAGGTGGTCAGCCCCAGCATTTT. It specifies CASSLVGGQPQHF. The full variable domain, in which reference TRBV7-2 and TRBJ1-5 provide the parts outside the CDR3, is GAGVSQSPSNKVTEKGKDVELRCDPISGHTALYWYRQSLGQGLEFLIYFQGNSAPDKSGLPSDRFSAERTGGSVSTLTIQRTQQEDSAVYLCASSLVGGQPQHFGDGTRLSIL.

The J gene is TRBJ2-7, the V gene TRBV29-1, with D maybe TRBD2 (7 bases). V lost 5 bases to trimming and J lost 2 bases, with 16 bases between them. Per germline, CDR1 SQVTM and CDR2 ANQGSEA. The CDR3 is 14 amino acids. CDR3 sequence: CSVTLAGAPYEQYF. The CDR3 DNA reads TGCAGCGTTACCCTGGCGGGGGCCCCCTACGAGCAGTACTTC.

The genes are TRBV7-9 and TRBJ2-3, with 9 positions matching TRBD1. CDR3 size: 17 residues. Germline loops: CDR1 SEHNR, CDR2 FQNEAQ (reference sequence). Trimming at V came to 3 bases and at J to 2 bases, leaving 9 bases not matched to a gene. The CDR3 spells CASSFRTGGRATDTQYF. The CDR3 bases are TGTGCCAGCAGCTTCCGAACAGGGGGCCGAGCCACAGATACGCAGTATTTT.

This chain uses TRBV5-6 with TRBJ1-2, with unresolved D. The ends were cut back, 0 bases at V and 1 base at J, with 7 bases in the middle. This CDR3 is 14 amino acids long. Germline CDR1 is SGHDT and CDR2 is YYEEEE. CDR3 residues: CASSLGPLNYGYTF. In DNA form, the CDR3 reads TGTGCCAGCAGCTTGGGACCGCTTAACTATGGCTACACCTTC.